The clone carrying this TCR beta chain was detected a few times. How the authors handled the data: Amplification of reference gene primers was used by the study to estimate nucleated cell counts. Some clones are missing from TCRdb's copy, which holds only in-frame ones; the method was immunoSEQ multiplex PCR. V and J calls and clone size are those listed in that table; D and trimming were worked out from the DNA. The sample includes 95,000 to 150,000 clones, almost 80% seen only once; the top ten take about 25%. The germline V gene has CDR1 KGHSH and CDR2 LQKENI. This CDR3 contains 13 residues. V was trimmed by 5 bases and J by 5 bases, leaving 10 bases between them. The data originate from a study of blood T cell repertoires in COVID-19. Across the study: Material from acute and convalescent COVID-19 was sourced from the United States, Italy and Spain. Sources were T cells, B-cell-depleted T cells, or PBMCs; the material itself was cDNA or gDNA.

The sequence was obtained from a human donor in a cohort sampled during active COVID-19. The J gene is TRBJ1-5, the V gene TRBV18; D not resolved. The sample was peripheral blood. CDR3 bases: TGTGCCAGCTCATCGTCCCCTGATCAGCCCCAGCATTTT. As protein: CASSSSPDQPQHF. Filled out from reference TRBV18 and TRBJ1-5, the complete variable domain reads NAGVMQNPRHLVRRRGQEARLRCSPMKGHSHVYWYRQLPEEGLKFMVYLQKENIIDESGMPKERFSAEFPKEGPSILRIQQVVRGDSAAYFCASSSSPDQPQHFGDGTRLSIL.